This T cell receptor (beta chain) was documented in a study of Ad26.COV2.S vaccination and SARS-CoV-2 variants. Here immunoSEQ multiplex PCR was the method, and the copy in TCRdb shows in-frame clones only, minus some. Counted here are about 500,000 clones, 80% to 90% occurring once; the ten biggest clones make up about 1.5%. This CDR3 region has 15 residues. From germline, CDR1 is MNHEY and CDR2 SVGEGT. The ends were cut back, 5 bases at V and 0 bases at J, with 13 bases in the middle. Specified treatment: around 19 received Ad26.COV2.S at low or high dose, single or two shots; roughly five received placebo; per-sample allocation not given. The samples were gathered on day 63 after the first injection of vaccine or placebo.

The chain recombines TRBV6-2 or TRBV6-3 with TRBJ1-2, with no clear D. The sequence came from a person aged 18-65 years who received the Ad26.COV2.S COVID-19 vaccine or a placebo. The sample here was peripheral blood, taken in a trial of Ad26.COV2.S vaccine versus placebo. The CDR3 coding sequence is TGTGCCAGCAGTCAGACCACCAGAGCTAACTATGGCTACACCTTC. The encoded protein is CASSQTTRANYGYTF.